Given below is one TCR beta chain in context. The antigen is not known. This entry belongs to a study of cytomegalovirus exposure and HLA in healthy donors. Study-wide points: It was reportedly the case that the classifier diagnosed cytomegalovirus status with high specificity and sensitivity. There were several of the most significant clusters that appeared linked to common viral pathogens in a later analysis. A later analysis found that most CMV-associated TCR beta chains appeared HLA-restricted.

Though probably carrying unrecorded immune exposures, donors were nominally healthy at sampling. With 60 Vbeta and 13 Jbeta primers, the PCR was carried out. Here immunoSEQ multiplex PCR was the method, and the copy in TCRdb shows in-frame clones only, minus some. Here the sample spans about 180,000 clones, about 80% being singletons. The V end lost 0 bases, the J end lost 5 bases, and 15 bases lay between the germline ends. CDR3 length equals 15 residues. Germline V gene sequence: CDR1 GTSNPN, CDR2 SVGIG (reference sequence). What was sequenced was PBMCs. V gene TRBV30 combines with J gene TRBJ2-3, with D perhaps TRBD2 (7 bases). The sequence was collected from a woman aged 25 to 39 in good health and CMV-seronegative. This CDR3 is CAWSVLGGGRDTQYF. The CDR3 nucleotides are TGTGCCTGGAGTGTTTTGGGGGGGGGCAGAGATACGCAGTATTTT. Based on the CDR3 plus reference TRBV30 and TRBJ2-3, the full variable domain is SQTIHQWPATLVQPVGSPLSLECTVEGTSNPNLYWYRQAAGRGLQLLFYSVGIGQISSEVPQNLSASRPQDRQFILSSKKLLLSDSGFYLCAWSVLGGGRDTQYFGPGTRLTVL.